This TCR beta chain was identified during a study of cytomegalovirus exposure and HLA in healthy donors. Findings of the study overall: Later genetic work tied a missense DCLRE1C variant to beta-chain V and J trimming. A later analysis showed HLA-associated TCR beta chains outstripping equally common others in clonal expansion. HLA-A and HLA-B allele assignments for most subjects were reportedly predicted accurately using TCR beta sequences. In an earlier analysis, most TCR beta V segments were productive about 87% or about 30% of the time.

Notes on this clone: Its specificity is not known.

13 Jbeta primers and 60 Vbeta primers were used for the PCR. This table comes from immunoSEQ multiplex PCR, and its TCRdb copy is limited to in-frame clones, with some not included. The sample has 120,000 to 150,000 clones; 70% to 80% are singletons. Germline trimming cut 4 bases from V and 6 bases from J; bases unmatched to any gene: 6. The germline V gene has CDR1 LGHNA and CDR2 YNFKEQ. The CDR3 loop spans 14 amino acids. The V gene is TRBV4-2, the J gene TRBJ2-1, with 7 bases lining up with TRBD2. The sequenced sample consisted of PBMCs. The sequence derives from a female donor in good health and CMV-seronegative. The CDR3 DNA follows: TGTGCCAGCAGCCCAGGACTAGGGAGCAATGAGCAGTTCTTC. This gives the protein CASSPGLGSNEQFF.